Listed below are T cell receptor beta chains from one sample, sequenced in a study of cytomegalovirus exposure and HLA in healthy donors. Profiling relied on immunoSEQ multiplex PCR, and the TCRdb table lists in-frame clones only, not all of them. This sample has tens of thousands of clones, with under 85% found just once. Sequencing was performed on PBMCs. The receptors were sampled from a man in his fifties in good health and CMV-seronegative. CDR3s include the opening cysteine and the closing phenylalanine or tryptophan. A D gene is named only where the DNA matches it firmly. Clone size is shown for a subset of rows, as once, few, many or a class of expanded clone.

CDR3	DNA	D	size	length	V	J
CASSIGTGESRPYEQYF	TGTGCCAGTAGTATCGGGACAGGGGAGAGTAGGCCCTACGAGCAGTACTTC	TRBD1	.	17	TRBV19	TRBJ2-7
CASSPEAPTDTQYF	TGCGCCAGCAGCCCGGAGGCCCCTACGGATACGCAGTATTTT	.	.	14	TRBV5-1	TRBJ2-3
CASSPSTNTGELFF	TGTGCCAGCTCACCCAGTACGAACACCGGGGAGCTGTTTTTT	.	.	14	TRBV18	TRBJ2-2
CASSLSTEYNSPLHF	TGTGCCAGCAGCCTTAGTACAGAGTATAATTCACCCCTCCACTTT	.	few	15	TRBV5-4	TRBJ1-6
CASSYSGQGEGSPLHF	TGTGCCAGCAGTTACTCCGGACAGGGGGAGGGTTCACCCCTCCACTTT	TRBD1	.	16	TRBV6-6	TRBJ1-6
CASTRGSSGQETQYF	TGCGCCAGCACGCGGGGTAGTAGCGGCCAAGAGACCCAGTACTTC	.	.	15	TRBV5-1	TRBJ2-5
CASSSGTGLSPLHF	TGTGCCAGCAGCTCTGGGACAGGTTTGTCCCCCCTCCACTTT	TRBD1	.	14	TRBV5-4	TRBJ1-6
CASSLDSRGPLDTEAFF	TGTGCTAGCAGCTTAGACTCCAGGGGGCCGCTAGACACTGAAGCTTTCTTT	TRBD1	.	17	TRBV7-7	TRBJ1-1
CASSWEGRVGEKLFF	TGTGCCAGCAGTTGGGAGGGCAGGGTAGGCGAAAAACTGTTTTTT	.	once	15	TRBV28	TRBJ1-4
CASSSEGQGTTDTQYF	TGTGCCAGCAGCTCCGAGGGACAGGGTACCACAGATACGCAGTATTTT	TRBD1	.	16	TRBV5-6	TRBJ2-3
CASTVFRGSASDEQFF	TGTGCCAGTACCGTTTTTCGGGGGAGCGCATCGGATGAGCAGTTCTTC	.	.	16	TRBV19	TRBJ2-1
CASSRGEETQYF	TGTGCCAGCAGCCGGGGGGAAGAGACCCAGTACTTC	TRBD2	few	12	TRBV7-9	TRBJ2-5
CASSYRGLAGGNEQFF	TGTGCCAGCAGTTACCGGGGACTAGCGGGGGGAAATGAGCAGTTCTTC	TRBD2	.	16	TRBV6-5	TRBJ2-1
CASSLVGDRGTDTQYF	TGTGCCAGCAGCTTGGTCGGGGACCGGGGGACAGATACGCAGTATTTT	.	.	16	TRBV5-6	TRBJ2-3
CASSLAGTGDEQYF	TGTGCCAGCAGCTTAGCCGGGACAGGGGACGAGCAGTACTTC	TRBD1	.	14	TRBV7-2	TRBJ2-7
CASSATGFGELFF	TGTGCCAGCAGCGCTACAGGGTTCGGGGAGCTGTTTTTT	.	.	13	TRBV9	TRBJ2-2
CASSLGTSGGAYEQYF	TGTGCCAGCAGTTTAGGGACTAGCGGGGGGGCCTACGAGCAGTACTTC	TRBD2	once	16	TRBV27	TRBJ2-7
CSSSLAGTGGITEAFF	TGTTCCAGCAGCTTAGCAGGGACAGGGGGTATCACTGAAGCTTTCTTT	TRBD1	few	16	TRBV7-9	TRBJ1-1
CASSRGGTGVHSNTEAFF	TGTGCCAGCAGCCGAGGCGGGACGGGGGTCCACTCGAACACTGAAGCTTTCTTT	.	.	18	TRBV7-9	TRBJ1-1
CAWTDGGEQYF	TGTGCCTGGACCGACGGGGGCGAGCAGTACTTC	.	once	11	TRBV30	TRBJ2-7
CASSLRALGGETQYF	TGTGCCAGCAGCTTAAGGGCCTTGGGGGGAGAGACCCAGTACTTC	.	.	15	TRBV7-3	TRBJ2-5
CASSLAGGINEQFF	TGTGCCAGCAGCTTAGCGGGGGGGATCAATGAGCAGTTCTTC	TRBD2	.	14	TRBV7-6	TRBJ2-1
CAWRQGEGETYGYTF	TGTGCCTGGAGGCAAGGGGAGGGGGAAACCTATGGCTACACCTTC	.	.	15	TRBV30	TRBJ1-2
CASSERGTDTQYF	TGTGCCAGCAGTGAGCGGGGGACAGATACGCAGTATTTT	TRBD2	few	13	TRBV6-4	TRBJ2-3
CASSIMDRDNEQYF	TGTGCCAGTAGTATAATGGACAGGGATAATGAGCAGTACTTC	TRBD1	.	14	TRBV19	TRBJ2-7
CASSSGGLGEKLFF	TGCGCCAGCAGCTCGGGGGGCCTGGGTGAAAAACTGTTTTTT	.	once	14	TRBV5-1	TRBJ1-4
CASSPQNSPLHF	TGTGCCAGCAGCCCCCAAAATTCACCCCTCCACTTT	.	.	12	TRBV7-9	TRBJ1-6
CASSTMGMSGGYRDEQFF	TGTGCCAGCAGCACGATGGGAATGAGCGGGGGGTACCGCGATGAGCAGTTCTTC	TRBD2	few	18	TRBV7-6	TRBJ2-1
CASSSGTRTDTQYF	TGTGCTAGCAGTTCTGGGACACGCACAGATACGCAGTATTTT	.	once	14	TRBV7-7	TRBJ2-3
CASRVDSTYEQYF	TGCGCCAGCAGAGTGGACAGTACCTACGAGCAGTACTTC	.	.	13	TRBV5-1	TRBJ2-7
CASSTRQGANGKNIQYF	TGTGCCAGCAGCACCCGACAGGGGGCGAACGGCAAAAACATTCAGTACTTC	.	.	17	TRBV21-1	TRBJ2-4
CASSRRPETQYF	TGTGCCAGCAGCCGGAGACCAGAGACCCAGTACTTC	.	.	12	TRBV7-3	TRBJ2-5
CASSPTGTGVQPQHF	TGTGCCAGCAGCCCGACCGGGACAGGGGTGCAGCCCCAGCATTTT	TRBD1	.	15	TRBV7-9	TRBJ1-5
CASSLGSGGVNQPQHF	TGCGCCAGCAGCTTGGGCTCGGGGGGTGTCAATCAGCCCCAGCATTTT	.	few	16	TRBV5-1	TRBJ1-5
CASSIDYLVGYTF	TGTGCCAGTAGTATTGACTACCTAGTGGGCTACACCTTC	.	.	13	TRBV19	TRBJ1-2
CASSLWGRSSYEQYF	TGTGCCAGCAGCTTATGGGGGCGAAGCTCCTACGAGCAGTACTTC	.	.	15	TRBV7-9	TRBJ2-7
CASSHLPTQGYTF	TGTGCCAGCAGCCACCTCCCCACCCAGGGCTACACCTTC	.	once	13	TRBV14	TRBJ1-2
CASRRGRGAFF	TGTGCCAGCAGGAGGGGGAGGGGAGCTTTCTTT	.	.	11	TRBV6-1	TRBJ1-1
CASSQDIGEVEQYF	TGTGCCAGCAGCCAAGATATAGGCGAGGTCGAGCAGTACTTC	.	.	14	TRBV4-2	TRBJ2-7
CASSATQGTGTQYF	TGTGCCAGCAGTGCCACACAGGGGACGGGGACCCAGTACTTC	TRBD1	.	14	TRBV27	TRBJ2-5
CAWSGPASGGDQHF	TGTGCCTGGAGTGGACCGGCATCGGGGGGAGACCAGCATTTT	.	.	14	TRBV30	TRBJ1-5
CASSSPGYPGGPQPQHF	TGTGCCAGCAGCTCGCCGGGGTATCCCGGGGGGCCTCAGCCCCAGCATTTT	.	.	17	TRBV7-9	TRBJ1-5
CASSRGGGDYEQYF	TGTGCCAGCAGCCGAGGGGGCGGGGACTACGAGCAGTACTTC	.	.	14	TRBV9	TRBJ2-7
CASSGTGFNSPLHF	TGTGCCAGCAGTGGGACAGGATTTAATTCACCCCTCCACTTT	TRBD1	.	14	TRBV25-1	TRBJ1-6
CASSYSGEERPQHF	TGTGCCAGCAGTTACTCGGGGGAGGAGCGGCCCCAGCATTTT	.	.	14	TRBV6-5	TRBJ1-5
CASSVSGRAVEKLFF	TGTGCCAGCAGCGTAAGCGGGCGCGCGGTCGAGAAACTGTTTTTT	.	medium-sized	15	TRBV9	TRBJ1-4
CASSLLDREGFEQYF	TGTGCCAGCAGCTTATTGGACAGGGAAGGGTTCGAGCAGTACTTC	TRBD1	.	15	TRBV7-9	TRBJ2-7
CASSVLGETQYF	TGTGCCAGCAGCGTTCTCGGTGAGACCCAGTACTTC	.	.	12	TRBV9	TRBJ2-5
CASSPFPTGHSGANVLTF	TGTGCCAGCAGCCCCTTCCCGACAGGGCATTCTGGGGCCAACGTCCTGACTTTC	TRBD1	.	18	TRBV7-3	TRBJ2-6